This paragraph covers one TCR beta chain sequence. The antigen is unknown. This specimen comes from a study of monozygotic twins with cystic fibrosis. Study at large: Around 3 micrograms of fragmented DNA underwent around 16 PCR cycles for library preparation.

Study-level results: Monozygotic CF twins shared more identical nucleotide clonotypes than unrelated patients. In this small cohort, shared CDR3 numbers showed no association with age, concordance or disease severity.

The CDR3 covers 13 residues. Between the trimmed V and J ends, which lost 0 bases and 6 bases, there was a span of 9 bases. The germline gives CDR1 LNHNV, CDR2 YYDKDF (reference sequence). The assay was immunoSEQ multiplex PCR, and TCRdb's table has in-frame clones only and misses some. The sample consists of 12,000 to 15,000 clones, approximately 98% of them appearing once. The gene calls are TRBV15 and TRBJ2-7; maybe TRBD2 (5 bases). The receptor comes from a girl aged 2 to 9 with cystic fibrosis. Source material: blood. The CDR3 nucleotides are TGTGCCACCAGCAGAGATGGTGGAGGCGAGCAGTACTTC. This translates into CATSRDGGGEQYF.